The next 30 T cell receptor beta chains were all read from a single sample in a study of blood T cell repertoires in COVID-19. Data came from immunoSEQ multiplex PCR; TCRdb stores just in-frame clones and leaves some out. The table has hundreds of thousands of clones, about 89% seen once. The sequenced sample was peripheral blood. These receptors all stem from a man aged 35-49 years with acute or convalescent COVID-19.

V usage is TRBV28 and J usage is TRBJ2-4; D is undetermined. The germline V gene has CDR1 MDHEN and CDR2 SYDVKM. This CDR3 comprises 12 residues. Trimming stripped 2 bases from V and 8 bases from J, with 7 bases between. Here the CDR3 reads CASSLSLDIQYF. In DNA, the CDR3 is TGTGCCAGCAGTTTAAGTTTAGACATTCAGTACTTC.

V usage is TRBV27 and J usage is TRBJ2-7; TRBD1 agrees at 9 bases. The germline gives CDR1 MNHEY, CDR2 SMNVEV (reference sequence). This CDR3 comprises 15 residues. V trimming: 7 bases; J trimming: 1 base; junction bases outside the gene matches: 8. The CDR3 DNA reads TGTGCCAGCAAGCTTAAGGGGACAGGGTCCTACGAGCAGTACTTC. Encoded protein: CASKLKGTGSYEQYF.

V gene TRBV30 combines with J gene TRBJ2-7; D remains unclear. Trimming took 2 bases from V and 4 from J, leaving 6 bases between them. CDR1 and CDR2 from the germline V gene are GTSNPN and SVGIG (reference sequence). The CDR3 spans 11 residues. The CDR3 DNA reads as TGTGCCTGGAGTTTTAAATACGAGCAGTACTTC. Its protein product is CAWSFKYEQYF.

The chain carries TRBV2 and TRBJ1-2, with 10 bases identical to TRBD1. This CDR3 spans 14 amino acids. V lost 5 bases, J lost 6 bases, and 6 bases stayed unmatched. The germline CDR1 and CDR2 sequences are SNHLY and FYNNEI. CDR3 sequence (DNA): TGTGCCAGCAGTACTTGGGACAGGGGAGATGGCTACACCTTC. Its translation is CASSTWDRGDGYTF.

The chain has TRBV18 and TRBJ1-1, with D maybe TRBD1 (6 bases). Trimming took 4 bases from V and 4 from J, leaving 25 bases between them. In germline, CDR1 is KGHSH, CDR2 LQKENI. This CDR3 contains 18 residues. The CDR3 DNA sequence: TGTGCCAGCTCACTACTTCGTTCGTCAGGGGAAACGGGCACTGAAGCTTTCTTT. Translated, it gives CASSLLRSSGETGTEAFF.

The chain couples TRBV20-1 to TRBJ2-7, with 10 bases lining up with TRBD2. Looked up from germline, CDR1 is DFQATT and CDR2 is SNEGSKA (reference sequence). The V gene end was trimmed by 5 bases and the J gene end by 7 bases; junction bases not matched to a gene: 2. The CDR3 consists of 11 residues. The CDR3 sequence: CSAQAGGEQYF. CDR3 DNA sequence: TGCAGTGCTCAAGCGGGAGGGGAGCAGTACTTC.

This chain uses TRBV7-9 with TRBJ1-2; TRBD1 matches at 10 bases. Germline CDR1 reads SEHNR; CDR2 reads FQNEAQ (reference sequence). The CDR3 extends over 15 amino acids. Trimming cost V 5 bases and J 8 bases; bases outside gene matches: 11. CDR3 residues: CASSTQTGTGEGYTF. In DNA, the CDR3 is TGTGCCAGCAGCACCCAAACCGGGACAGGGGAAGGCTACACCTTC.

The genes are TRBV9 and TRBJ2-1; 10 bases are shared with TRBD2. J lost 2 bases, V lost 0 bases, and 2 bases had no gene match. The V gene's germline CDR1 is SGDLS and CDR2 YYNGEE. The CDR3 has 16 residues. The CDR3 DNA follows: TGTGCCAGCAGCGTAGGGGGGACTAGCGCCTACAATGAGCAGTTCTTC. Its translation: CASSVGGTSAYNEQFF.

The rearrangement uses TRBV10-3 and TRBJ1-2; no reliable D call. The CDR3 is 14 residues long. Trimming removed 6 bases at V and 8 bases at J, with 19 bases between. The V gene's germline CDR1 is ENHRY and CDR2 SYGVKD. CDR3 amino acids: CAIREVLPLLGYTF. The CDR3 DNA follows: TGTGCCATCAGAGAGGTACTACCTCTTTTGGGCTACACCTTC.

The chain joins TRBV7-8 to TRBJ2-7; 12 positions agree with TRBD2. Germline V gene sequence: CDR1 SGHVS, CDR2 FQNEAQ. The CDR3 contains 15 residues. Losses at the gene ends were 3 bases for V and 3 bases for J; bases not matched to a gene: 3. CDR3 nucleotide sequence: TGTGCCAGCAGCTTCCGGACTAGCGGGGACTACGAGCAGTACTTC. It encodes CASSFRTSGDYEQYF.

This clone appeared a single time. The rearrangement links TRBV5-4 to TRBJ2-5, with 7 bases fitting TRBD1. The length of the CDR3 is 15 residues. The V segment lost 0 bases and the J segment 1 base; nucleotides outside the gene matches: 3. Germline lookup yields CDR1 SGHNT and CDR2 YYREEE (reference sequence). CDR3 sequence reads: CASSLEQGTQETQYF. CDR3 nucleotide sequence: TGTGCCAGCAGCTTGGAACAGGGGACCCAAGAGACCCAGTACTTC.

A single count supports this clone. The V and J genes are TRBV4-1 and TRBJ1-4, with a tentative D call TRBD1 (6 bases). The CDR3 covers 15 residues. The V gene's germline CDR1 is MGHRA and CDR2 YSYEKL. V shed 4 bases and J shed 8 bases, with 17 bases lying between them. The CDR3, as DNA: TGCGCCAGCAGCCCCCCGTTGGCAGGGGACGAAAAACTGTTTTTT. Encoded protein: CASSPPLAGDEKLFF.

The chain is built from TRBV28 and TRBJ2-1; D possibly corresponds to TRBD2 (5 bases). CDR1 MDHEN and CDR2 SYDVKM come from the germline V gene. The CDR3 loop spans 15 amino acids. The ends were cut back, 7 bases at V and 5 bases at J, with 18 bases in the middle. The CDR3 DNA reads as TGTGCCAGCACGGGATCGGCAGTTTGGGACAATGAGCAGTTCTTC. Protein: CASTGSAVWDNEQFF.

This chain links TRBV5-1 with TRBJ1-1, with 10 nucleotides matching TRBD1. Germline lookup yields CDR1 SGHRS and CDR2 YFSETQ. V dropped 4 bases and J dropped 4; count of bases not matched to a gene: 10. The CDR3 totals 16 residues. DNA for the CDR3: TGCGCCAGCAGCCCCGGGACAGGGGATGGCCTCACTGAAGCTTTCTTT. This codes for CASSPGTGDGLTEAFF. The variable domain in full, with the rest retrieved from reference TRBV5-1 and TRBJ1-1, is KAGVTQTPRYLIKTRGQQVTLSCSPISGHRSVSWYQQTPGQGLQFLFEYFSETQRNKGNFPGRFSGRQFSNSRSEMNVSTLELGDSALYLCASSPGTGDGLTEAFFGQGTRLTVV.

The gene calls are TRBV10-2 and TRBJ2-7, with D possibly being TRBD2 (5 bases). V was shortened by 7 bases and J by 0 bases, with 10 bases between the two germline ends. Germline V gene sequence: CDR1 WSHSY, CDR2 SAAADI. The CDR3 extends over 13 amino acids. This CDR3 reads CASKAGHSYEQYF. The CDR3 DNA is TGCGCCAGCAAGGCGGGTCACTCCTACGAGCAGTACTTC.

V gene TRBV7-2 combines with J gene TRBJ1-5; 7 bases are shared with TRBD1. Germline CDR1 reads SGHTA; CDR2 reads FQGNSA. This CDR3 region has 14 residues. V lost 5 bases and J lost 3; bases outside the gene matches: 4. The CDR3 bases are TGTGCCAGCAGCCCACAGGGGATCAATCAGCCCCAGCATTTT. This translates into CASSPQGINQPQHF.

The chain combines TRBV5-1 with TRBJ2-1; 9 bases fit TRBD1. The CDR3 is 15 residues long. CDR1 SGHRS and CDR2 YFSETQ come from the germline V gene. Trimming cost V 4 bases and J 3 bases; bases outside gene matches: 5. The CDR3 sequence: CASSPGQGNYNEQFF. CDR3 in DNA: TGCGCCAGCAGCCCTGGACAGGGGAACTACAATGAGCAGTTCTTC.

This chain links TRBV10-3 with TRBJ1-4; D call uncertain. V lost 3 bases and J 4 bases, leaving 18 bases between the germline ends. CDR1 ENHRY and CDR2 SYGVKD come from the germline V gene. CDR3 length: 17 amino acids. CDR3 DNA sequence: TGTGCCATCAGTGATCCCGTGAGGGAGTTTGGTAATGAAAAACTGTTTTTT. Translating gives CAISDPVREFGNEKLFF.

The CDR3, as DNA: TGTGCCAGCTCACCACCGCAGGGGGCGCATTACAATGAGCAGTTCTTC. This sequence encodes CASSPPQGAHYNEQFF. This sequence joins TRBV18 and TRBJ2-1; 8 bases are shared with TRBD1. Losses at the gene ends were 0 bases for V and 4 bases for J; bases not matched to a gene: 5. Germline V CDR1 and CDR2: KGHSH, LQKENI. The CDR3 consists of 16 residues.

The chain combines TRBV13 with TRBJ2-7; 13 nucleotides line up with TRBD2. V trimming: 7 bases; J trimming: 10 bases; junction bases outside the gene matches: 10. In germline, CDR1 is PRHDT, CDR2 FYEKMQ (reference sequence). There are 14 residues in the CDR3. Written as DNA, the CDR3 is TGTGCCAGCACCCCCGACCGGACTAGCGGGAGACAGTACTTC. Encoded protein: CASTPDRTSGRQYF.

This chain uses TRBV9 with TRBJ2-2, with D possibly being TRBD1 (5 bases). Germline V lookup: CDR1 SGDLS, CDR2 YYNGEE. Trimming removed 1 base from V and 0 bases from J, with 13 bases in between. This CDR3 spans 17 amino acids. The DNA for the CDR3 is TGTGCCAGCAGCGTACCACCGGACAATCCGAACACCGGGGAGCTGTTTTTT. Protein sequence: CASSVPPDNPNTGELFF.

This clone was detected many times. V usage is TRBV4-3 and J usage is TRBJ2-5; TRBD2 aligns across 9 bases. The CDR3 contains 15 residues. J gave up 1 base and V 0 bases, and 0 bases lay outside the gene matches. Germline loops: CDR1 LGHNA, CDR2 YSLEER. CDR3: CASSQERGGQETQYF. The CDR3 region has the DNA TGCGCCAGCAGCCAAGAGCGGGGGGGCCAAGAGACCCAGTACTTC.

The CDR3 here is CASSLGQGLDQPQHF. In DNA, the CDR3 is TGTGCCAGCAGCTTAGGACAGGGGTTGGATCAGCCCCAGCATTTT. This chain uses TRBV11-1 with TRBJ1-5, with 8 nucleotides matching TRBD1. The CDR3 spans 15 residues. V lost 1 base to trimming and J lost 5 bases; unmatched junction nucleotides: 4. Germline lookup yields CDR1 SGHAT and CDR2 FQDESV (reference sequence).

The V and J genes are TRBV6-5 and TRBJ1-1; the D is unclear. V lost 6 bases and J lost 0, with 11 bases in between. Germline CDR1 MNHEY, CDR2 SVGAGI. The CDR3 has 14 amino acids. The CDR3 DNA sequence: TGTGCCAGCAGCTTTTCGAGAATGAACACTGAAGCTTTCTTT. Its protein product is CASSFSRMNTEAFF.

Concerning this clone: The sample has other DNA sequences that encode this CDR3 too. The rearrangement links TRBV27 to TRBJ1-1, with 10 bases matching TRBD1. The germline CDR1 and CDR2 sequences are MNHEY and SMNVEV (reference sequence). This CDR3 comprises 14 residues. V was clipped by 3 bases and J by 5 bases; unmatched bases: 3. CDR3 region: CASSLDRGRTEAFF. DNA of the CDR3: TGTGCCAGCAGTTTGGACAGGGGGAGGACTGAAGCTTTCTTT.

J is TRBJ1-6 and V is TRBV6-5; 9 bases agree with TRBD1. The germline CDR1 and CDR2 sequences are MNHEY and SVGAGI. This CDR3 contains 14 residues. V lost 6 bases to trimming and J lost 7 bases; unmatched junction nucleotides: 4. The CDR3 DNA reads TGTGCCAGCAGGTGGGGACAGGGAAATTCACCCCTCCACTTT. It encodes CASRWGQGNSPLHF.

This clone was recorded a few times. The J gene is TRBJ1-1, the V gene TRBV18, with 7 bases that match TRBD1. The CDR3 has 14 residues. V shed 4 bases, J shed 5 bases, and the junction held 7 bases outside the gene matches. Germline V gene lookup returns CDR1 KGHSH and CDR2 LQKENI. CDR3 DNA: TGTGCCAGCTCACACCCGGGACAGACTACTGAAGCTTTCTTT. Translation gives CASSHPGQTTEAFF.

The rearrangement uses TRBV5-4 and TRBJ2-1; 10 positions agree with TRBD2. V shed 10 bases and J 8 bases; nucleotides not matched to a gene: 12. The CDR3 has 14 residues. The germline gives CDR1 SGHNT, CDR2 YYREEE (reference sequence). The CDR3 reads CAYGRASGSYEQFF. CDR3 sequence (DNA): TGTGCCTACGGCCGGGCTAGCGGGAGTTATGAGCAGTTCTTC.

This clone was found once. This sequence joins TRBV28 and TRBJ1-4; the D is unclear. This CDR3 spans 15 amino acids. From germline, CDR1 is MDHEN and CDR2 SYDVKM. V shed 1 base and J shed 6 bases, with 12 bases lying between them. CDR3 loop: CASSLSPGRDEKLFF. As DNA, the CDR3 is TGTGCCAGCAGTTTATCGCCAGGAAGAGATGAAAAACTGTTTTTT.

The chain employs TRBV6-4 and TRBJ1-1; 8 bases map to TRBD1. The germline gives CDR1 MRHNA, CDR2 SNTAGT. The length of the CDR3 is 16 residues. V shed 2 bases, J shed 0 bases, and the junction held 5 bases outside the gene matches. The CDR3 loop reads CASSDPWTGLNTEAFF. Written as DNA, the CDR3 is TGTGCCAGCAGTGACCCCTGGACAGGGCTGAACACTGAAGCTTTCTTT.